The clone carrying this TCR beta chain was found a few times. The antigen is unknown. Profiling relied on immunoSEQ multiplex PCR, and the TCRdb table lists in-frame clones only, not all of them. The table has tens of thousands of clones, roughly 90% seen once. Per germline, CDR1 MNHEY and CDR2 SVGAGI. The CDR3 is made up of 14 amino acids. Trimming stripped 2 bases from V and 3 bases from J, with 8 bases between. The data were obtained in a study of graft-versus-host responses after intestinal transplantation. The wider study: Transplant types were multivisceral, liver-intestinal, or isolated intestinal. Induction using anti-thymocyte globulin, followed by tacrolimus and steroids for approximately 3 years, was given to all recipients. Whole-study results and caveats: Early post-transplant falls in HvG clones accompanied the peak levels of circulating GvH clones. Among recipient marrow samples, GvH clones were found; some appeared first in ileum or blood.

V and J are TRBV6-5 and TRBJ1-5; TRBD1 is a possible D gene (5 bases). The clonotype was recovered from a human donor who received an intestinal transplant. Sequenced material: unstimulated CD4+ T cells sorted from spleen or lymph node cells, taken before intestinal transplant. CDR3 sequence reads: CASSYGAVNQPQHF. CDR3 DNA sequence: TGTGCCAGCAGTTACGGGGCCGTCAATCAGCCCCAGCATTTT.